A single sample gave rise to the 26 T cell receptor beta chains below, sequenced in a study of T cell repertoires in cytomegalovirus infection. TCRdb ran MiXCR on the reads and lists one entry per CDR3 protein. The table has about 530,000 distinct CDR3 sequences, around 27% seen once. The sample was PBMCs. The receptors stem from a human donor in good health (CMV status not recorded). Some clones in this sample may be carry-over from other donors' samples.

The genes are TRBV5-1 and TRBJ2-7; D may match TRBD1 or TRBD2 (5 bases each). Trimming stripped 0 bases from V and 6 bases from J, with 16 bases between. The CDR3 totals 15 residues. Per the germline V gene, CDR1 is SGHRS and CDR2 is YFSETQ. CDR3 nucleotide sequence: TGCGCCAGCAGCTTGGGGGGGACGGGCGCGTTCGAGCAGTACTTC. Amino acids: CASSLGGTGAFEQYF.

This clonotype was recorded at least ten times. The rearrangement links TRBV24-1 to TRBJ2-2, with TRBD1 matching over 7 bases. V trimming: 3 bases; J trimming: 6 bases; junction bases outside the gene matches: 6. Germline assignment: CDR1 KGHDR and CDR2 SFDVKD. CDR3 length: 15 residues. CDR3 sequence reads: CATSDALQGAGELFF. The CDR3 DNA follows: TGTGCCACCAGTGATGCATTGCAGGGGGCCGGGGAGCTGTTTTTT.

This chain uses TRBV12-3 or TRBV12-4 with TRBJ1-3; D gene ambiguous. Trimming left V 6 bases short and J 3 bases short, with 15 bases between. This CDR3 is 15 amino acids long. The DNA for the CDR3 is TGTGCCAGCAGCCAGGACTGGGAGGGTGGAAACACCATATATTTT. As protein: CASSQDWEGGNTIYF.

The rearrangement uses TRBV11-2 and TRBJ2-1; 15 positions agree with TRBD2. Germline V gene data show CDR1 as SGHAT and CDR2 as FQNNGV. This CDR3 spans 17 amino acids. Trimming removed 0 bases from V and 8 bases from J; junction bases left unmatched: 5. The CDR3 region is CASSLEGLAGGFDEQFF. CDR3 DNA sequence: TGTGCCAGCAGCTTAGAAGGACTAGCGGGAGGGTTCGATGAGCAGTTCTTC.

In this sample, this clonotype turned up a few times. This CDR3 is CSARSEEGSEKLFF. The DNA of the CDR3 is TGCAGTGCTAGAAGTGAGGAGGGAAGTGAAAAACTGTTTTTT. This chain connects TRBV20-1 to TRBJ1-4; D uncertain. This CDR3 is 14 amino acids long. Trimming stripped 2 bases from V and 7 bases from J, with 14 bases between. CDR1 and CDR2 (germline): DFQATT, SNEGSKA (reference sequence).

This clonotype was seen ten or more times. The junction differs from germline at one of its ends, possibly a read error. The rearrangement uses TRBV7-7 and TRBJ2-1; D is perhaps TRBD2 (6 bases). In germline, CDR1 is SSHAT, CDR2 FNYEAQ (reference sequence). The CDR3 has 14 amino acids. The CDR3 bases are TGTGCTAGCAGCTTAGGGGTCACTAGCTCCGAGCAGTTCTTC. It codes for CASSLGVTSSEQFF.

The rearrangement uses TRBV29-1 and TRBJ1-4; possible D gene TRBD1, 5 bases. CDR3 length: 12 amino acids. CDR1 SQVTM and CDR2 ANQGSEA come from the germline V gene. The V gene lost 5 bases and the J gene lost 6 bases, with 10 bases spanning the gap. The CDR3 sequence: CSVRIRDEKLFF. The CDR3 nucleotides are TGCAGCGTTAGGATCAGGGATGAAAAACTGTTTTTT.

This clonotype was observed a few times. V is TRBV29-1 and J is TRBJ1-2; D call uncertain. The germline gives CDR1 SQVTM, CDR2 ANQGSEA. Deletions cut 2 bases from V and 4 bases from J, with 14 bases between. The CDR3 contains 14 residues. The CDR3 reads CSVEPRGGSYGYTF. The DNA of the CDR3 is TGCAGCGTTGAACCCCGTGGAGGTTCCTATGGCTACACCTTC.

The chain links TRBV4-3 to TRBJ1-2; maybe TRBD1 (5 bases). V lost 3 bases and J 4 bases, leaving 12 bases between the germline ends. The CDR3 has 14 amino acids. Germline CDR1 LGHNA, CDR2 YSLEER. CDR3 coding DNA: TGCGCCAGCAGCCACGGGGACCGCTCCTATGGCTACACCTTC. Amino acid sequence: CASSHGDRSYGYTF.

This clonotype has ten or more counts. The CDR3 here is CASSLDRALTYEQYF. The CDR3 DNA reads TGTGCCAGCAGCTTAGACAGGGCTCTCACCTACGAGCAGTACTTC. The chain uses TRBV7-2 and TRBJ2-7; D may be TRBD1 (6 bases). The V gene's germline CDR1 is SGHTA and CDR2 FQGNSA. This CDR3 spans 15 amino acids. V was pared by 1 base and J by 2 bases, with 12 bases between.

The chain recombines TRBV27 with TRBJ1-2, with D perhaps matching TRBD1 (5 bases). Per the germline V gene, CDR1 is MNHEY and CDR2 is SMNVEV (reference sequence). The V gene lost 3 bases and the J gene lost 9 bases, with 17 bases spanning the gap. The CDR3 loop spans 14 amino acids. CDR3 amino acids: CASSFDAGRISYTF. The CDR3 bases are TGTGCCAGCAGTTTTGACGCAGGGAGGATTAGCTACACCTTC.

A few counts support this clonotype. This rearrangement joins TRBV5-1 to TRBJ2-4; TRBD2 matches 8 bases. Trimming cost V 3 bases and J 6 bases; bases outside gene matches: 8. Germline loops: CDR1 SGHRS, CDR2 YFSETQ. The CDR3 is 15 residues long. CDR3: CASSSVPGGANIQYF. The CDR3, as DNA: TGCGCCAGCAGCTCTGTGCCGGGGGGGGCAAACATTCAGTACTTC.

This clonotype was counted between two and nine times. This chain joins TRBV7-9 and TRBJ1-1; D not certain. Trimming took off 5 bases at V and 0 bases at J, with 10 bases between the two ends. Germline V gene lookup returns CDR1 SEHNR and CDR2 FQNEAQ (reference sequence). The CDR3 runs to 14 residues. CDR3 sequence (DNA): TGTGCCAGCAGCCCCTCCGCCATGAACACTGAAGCTTTCTTT. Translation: CASSPSAMNTEAFF.

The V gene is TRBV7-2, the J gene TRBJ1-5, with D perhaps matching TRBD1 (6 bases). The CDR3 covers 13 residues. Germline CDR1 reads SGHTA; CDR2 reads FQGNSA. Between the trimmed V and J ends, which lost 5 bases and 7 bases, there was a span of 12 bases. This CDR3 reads CASSITGIQPQHF. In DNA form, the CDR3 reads TGTGCCAGCAGCATCACAGGGATCCAGCCCCAGCATTTT.

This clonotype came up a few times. The chain's CDR3 is CASSLNPPGLAGHEQYF. Written as DNA, the CDR3 is TGTGCCAGCAGCCTTAACCCCCCTGGGCTAGCGGGACACGAGCAGTACTTC. The gene calls are TRBV12-3 or TRBV12-4 and TRBJ2-7; 9 bases map to TRBD2. The CDR3 consists of 17 residues. The V and J ends lost 6 bases and 5 bases, in that order; junction bases with no gene match: 17.

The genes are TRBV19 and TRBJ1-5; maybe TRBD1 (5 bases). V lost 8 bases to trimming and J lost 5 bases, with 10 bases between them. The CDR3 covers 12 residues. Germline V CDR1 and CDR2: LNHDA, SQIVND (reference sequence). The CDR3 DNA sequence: TGTGCCAGTGGGACGCGAGATCAGCCCCAGCATTTT. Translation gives CASGTRDQPQHF.

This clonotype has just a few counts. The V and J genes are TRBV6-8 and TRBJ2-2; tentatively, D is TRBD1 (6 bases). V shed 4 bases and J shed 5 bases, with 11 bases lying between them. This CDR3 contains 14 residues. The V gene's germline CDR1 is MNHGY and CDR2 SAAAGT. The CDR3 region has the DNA TGTGCCAGCAGTTCCCGGACAGCAACCGGGGAGCTGTTTTTT. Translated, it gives CASSSRTATGELFF.

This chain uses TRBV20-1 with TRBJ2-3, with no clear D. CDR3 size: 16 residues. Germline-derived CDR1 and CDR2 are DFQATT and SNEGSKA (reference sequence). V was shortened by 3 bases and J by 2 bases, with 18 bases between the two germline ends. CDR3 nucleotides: TGCAGTGCTAGCTCTAGTGGCTTGGGAAACACAGATACGCAGTATTTT. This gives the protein CSASSSGLGNTDTQYF.

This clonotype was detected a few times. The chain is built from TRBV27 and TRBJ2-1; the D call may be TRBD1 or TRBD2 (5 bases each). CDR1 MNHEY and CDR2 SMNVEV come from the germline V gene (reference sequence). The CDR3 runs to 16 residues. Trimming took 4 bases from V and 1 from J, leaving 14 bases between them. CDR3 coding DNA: TGTGCCAGCAGTTGGGGACCCTATTTATCCTACAATGAGCAGTTCTTC. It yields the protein CASSWGPYLSYNEQFF.

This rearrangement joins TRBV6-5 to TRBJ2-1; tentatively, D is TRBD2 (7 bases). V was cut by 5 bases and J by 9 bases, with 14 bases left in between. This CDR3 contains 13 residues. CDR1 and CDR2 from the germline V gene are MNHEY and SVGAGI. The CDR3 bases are TGTGCCAGCAGTCCGACTAGCAGGGGTGAGCAGTTCTTC. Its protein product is CASSPTSRGEQFF.

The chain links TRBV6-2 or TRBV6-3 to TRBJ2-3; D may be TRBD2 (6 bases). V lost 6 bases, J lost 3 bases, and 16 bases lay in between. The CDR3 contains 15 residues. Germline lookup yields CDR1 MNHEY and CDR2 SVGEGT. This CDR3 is CASSRLNSGTDTQYF. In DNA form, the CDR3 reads TGTGCCAGCAGCCGACTTAACAGCGGGACAGATACGCAGTATTTT.

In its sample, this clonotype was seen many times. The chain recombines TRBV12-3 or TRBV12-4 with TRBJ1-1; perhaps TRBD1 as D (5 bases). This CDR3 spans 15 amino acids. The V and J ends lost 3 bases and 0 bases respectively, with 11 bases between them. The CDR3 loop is CASSFGGGLNTEAFF. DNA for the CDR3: TGTGCCAGCAGTTTTGGGGGAGGGTTGAACACTGAAGCTTTCTTT.

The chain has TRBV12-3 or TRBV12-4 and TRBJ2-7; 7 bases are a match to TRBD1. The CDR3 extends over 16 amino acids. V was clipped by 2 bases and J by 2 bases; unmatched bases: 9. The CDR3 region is CASSLSLSGQPYEQYF. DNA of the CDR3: TGTGCCAGCAGTTTAAGTCTGTCGGGACAGCCCTACGAGCAGTACTTC.

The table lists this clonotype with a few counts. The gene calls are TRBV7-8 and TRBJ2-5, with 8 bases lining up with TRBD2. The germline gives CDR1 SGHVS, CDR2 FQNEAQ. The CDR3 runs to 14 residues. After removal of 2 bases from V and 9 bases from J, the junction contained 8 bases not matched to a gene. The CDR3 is CASSLIGAGGAQYF. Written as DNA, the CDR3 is TGTGCCAGCAGCTTAATAGGGGCCGGGGGGGCCCAGTACTTC.

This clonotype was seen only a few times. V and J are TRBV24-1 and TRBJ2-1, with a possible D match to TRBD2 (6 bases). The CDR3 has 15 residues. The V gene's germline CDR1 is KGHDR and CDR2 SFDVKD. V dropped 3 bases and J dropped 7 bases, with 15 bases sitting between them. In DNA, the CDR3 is TGTGCCACCAGTGATCCTGGGGCTAGCGTTAATGAGCAGTTCTTC. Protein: CATSDPGASVNEQFF.

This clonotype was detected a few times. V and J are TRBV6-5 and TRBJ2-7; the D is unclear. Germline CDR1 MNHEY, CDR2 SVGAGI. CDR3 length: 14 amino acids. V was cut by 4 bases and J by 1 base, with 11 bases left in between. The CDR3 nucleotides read TGTGCCAGCAGTTCCCCGAGGAAATCCTACGAGCAGTACTTC. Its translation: CASSSPRKSYEQYF.